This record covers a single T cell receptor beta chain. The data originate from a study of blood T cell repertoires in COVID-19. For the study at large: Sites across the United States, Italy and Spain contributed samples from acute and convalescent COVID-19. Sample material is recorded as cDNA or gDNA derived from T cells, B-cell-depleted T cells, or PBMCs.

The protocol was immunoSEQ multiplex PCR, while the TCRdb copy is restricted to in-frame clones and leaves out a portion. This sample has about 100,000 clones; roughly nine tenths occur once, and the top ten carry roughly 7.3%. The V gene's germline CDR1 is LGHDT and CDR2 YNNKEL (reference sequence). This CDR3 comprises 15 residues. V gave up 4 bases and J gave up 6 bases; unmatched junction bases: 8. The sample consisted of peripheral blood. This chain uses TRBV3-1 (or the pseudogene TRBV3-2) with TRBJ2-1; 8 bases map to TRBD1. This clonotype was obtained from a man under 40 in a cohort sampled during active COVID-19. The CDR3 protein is CASSRVGDRGNEQFF. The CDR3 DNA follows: TGTGCCAGCAGCCGGGTCGGTGACAGGGGCAATGAGCAGTTCTTC.